A selection of T cell receptor beta chains follows, all from one sample in a study of OX40 agonist ivuxolimab in advanced cancers. TCRdb's table, derived via immunoSEQ multiplex PCR, lists solely in-frame clones and lacks some. The table shows about 17,000 clones, with around 80% occurring only once. The source was CD4+ or CD8+ T cells sorted from blood, collected in a trial of the OX40 agonist ivuxolimab. The receptors originated from an adult with an advanced solid tumor such as melanoma, head and neck, liver or kidney cancer. Each CDR3 is given with its conserved first and last residue. A D gene is named only where the DNA matches it firmly. Clone size appears in some rows only: once, few, many, or a class for an expanded clone.

j_gene	v_gene	d_gene	abundance	CDR3nt	CDR3aa
TRBJ1-2	TRBV9	-	once	TGTGCCAGCAGCGTAATGAAGTCGGGGTCGGACTATGGCTACACCTTC	CASSVMKSGSDYGYTF
TRBJ1-1	TRBV7-2	-	-	TGTGCCAGCAGCTTAGACACTGAAGCTTTCTTT	CASSLDTEAFF
TRBJ2-3	TRBV28	-	-	TGTGCCAGCAGGTACGAGGCTAGCAGCACAGATACGCAGTATTTT	CASRYEASSTDTQYF
TRBJ2-5	TRBV30	TRBD2	-	TGTGCCTGGGAAGTAGCGGGAGGGCCCCGGGAGACCCAGTACTTC	CAWEVAGGPRETQYF
TRBJ2-5	TRBV11-2	-	-	TGTGCCAGCAGCTTGGGGGAGACCCAGTACTTC	CASSLGETQYF
TRBJ2-1	TRBV11-3	TRBD2	-	TGTGCCAGCAGCCTAGCGGGGCCCTCCTACAATGAGCAGTTCTTC	CASSLAGPSYNEQFF
TRBJ2-5	TRBV28	TRBD1	-	TGTGCCAGCACTCAACCGTGGGGGGACAGGGGGAAGCGGATCGAGACCCAGTACTTC	CASTQPWGDRGKRIETQYF
TRBJ2-3	TRBV13	-	-	TGTGCCAGCAGCTTAGTCCGCGTTAGCACAGATACGCAGTATTTT	CASSLVRVSTDTQYF
TRBJ1-4	TRBV27	TRBD1	-	TGTGCCAGCAGTCCCACAGGGGTTTCTGAAAAACTGTTTTTT	CASSPTGVSEKLFF
TRBJ1-5	TRBV5-1	-	few	TGCGCCAGCAGCCCGGTTTCAGGGGCTGATCAGCCCCAGCATTTT	CASSPVSGADQPQHF
TRBJ2-3	TRBV10-1	TRBD2	-	TGCGCCAGCAGTGATCCGGCCAGCGGGGTCAGCACAGATACGCAGTATTTT	CASSDPASGVSTDTQYF
TRBJ2-5	TRBV21-1	-	once	TGTGCCAGCAGCAAAGTTCTGGAGACCCAGTACTTC	CASSKVLETQYF